The source of this T cell receptor (beta chain) is a study of PD-1 blockade in classical Hodgkin lymphoma. Looking at the study overall: The nivolumab dose that patients received was 3 mg/kg, given intravenously every 2 weeks. Overall study findings and caveats: TCR diversity at baseline was reported to be reduced in newly diagnosed patients relative to healthy donors. The repertoire differences lack a defined cause, possibly disease activity or prior therapy.

This CDR3 is 12 amino acids long. Trimming removed 5 bases at V and 8 bases at J, with 12 bases between. The germline V gene has CDR1 MNHNS and CDR2 SASEGT. TCRdb's copy holds only in-frame clones and misses some; the assay was immunoSEQ multiplex PCR. The sample comprises around 40,000 clones, around 78% of which are singletons, and around 15% rests with the top ten. Each patient's relapse followed autologous stem cell transplantation, and brentuximab vedotin exposure varied. Worth noting for this clone: Its antigen is as yet unknown.

Sequences were derived from peripheral blood mononuclear cells (PBMCs), sampled at baseline. V usage is TRBV6-1 and J usage is TRBJ1-2, with D unclear. The source is a human donor with classical Hodgkin lymphoma. This CDR3 is CASSPQEGGYTF. The DNA for the CDR3 is TGTGCCAGCAGTCCCCAGGAGGGAGGCTACACCTTC.